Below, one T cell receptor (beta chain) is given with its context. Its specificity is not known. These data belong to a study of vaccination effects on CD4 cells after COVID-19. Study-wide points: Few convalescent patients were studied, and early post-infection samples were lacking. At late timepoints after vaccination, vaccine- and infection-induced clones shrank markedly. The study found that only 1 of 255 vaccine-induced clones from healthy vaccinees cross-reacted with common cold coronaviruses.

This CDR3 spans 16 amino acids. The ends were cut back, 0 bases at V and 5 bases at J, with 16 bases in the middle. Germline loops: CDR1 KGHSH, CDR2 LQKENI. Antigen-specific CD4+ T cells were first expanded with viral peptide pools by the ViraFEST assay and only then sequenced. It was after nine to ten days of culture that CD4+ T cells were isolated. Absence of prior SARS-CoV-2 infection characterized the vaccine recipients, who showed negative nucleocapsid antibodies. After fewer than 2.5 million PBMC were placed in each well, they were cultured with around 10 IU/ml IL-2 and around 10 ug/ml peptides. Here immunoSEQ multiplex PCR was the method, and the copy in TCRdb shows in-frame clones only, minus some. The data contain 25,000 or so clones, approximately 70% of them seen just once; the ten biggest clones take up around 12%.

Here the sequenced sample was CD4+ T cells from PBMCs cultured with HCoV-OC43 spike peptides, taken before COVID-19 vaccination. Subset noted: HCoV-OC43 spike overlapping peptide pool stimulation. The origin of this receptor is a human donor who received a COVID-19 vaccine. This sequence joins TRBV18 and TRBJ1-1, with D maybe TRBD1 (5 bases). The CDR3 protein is CASSPPMWGAGTEAFF. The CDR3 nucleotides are TGTGCCAGCTCACCACCGATGTGGGGTGCAGGGACTGAAGCTTTCTTT.